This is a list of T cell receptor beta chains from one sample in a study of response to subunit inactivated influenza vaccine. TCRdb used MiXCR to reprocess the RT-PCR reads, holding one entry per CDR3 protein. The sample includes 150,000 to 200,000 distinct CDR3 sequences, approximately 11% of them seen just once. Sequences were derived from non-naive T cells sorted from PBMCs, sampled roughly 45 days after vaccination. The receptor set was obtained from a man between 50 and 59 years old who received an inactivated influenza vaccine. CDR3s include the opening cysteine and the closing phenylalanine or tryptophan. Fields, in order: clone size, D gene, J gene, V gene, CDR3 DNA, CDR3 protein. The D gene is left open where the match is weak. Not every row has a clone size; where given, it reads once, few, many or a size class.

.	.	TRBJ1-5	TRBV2	TGTGCCAGCAGTGACGTCCAGGCAAGGAATCAGCCCCAGCATTTT	CASSDVQARNQPQHF
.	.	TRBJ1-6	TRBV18	TGTGCCAGCTCACCAAGAATCATCACCTATAATTCACCCCTCCACTTT	CASSPRIITYNSPLHF
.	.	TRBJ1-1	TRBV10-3	TGTGCCATCAGTGCACTATTCCGCCGGTCGGAGGCTGAAGCTTTCTTT	CAISALFRRSEAEAFF
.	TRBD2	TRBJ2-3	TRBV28	TGTGCCAGCAGCCCTGGACTAGCGGGATTCACAGATACGCAGTATTTT	CASSPGLAGFTDTQYF
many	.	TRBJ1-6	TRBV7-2	TGTGCCAGCAGCTTAGCGGCATTAAATTCACCCCTCCACTTT	CASSLAALNSPLHF
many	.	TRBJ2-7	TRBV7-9	TGTGCCAGCAGCTTAGAAGGGGCCGAGCAGTACTTC	CASSLEGAEQYF
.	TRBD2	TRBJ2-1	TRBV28	TGTGCCAGCAGTGGGTCTAGCGGGAGGGTTTACAATGAGCAGTTCTTC	CASSGSSGRVYNEQFF
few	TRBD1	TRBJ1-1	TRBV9	TGTGCCAGCAGCGTGACAGGGGCGAACACTGAAGCTTTCTTT	CASSVTGANTEAFF
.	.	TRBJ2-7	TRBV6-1	TGTGCCAGCAGGGACGACAGTAAGTCCTACGAGCAGTACTTC	CASRDDSKSYEQYF
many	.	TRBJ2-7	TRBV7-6	TGTGCCAGCAGCGACAGGAGCTCCTACGAGCAGTACTTC	CASSDRSSYEQYF
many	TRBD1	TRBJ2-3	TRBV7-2	TGTGCCAGCAGCCGGATTGACAGGGGACTCACTACAGATACGCAGTATTTT	CASSRIDRGLTTDTQYF
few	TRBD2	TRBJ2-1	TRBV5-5	TGTGCCAGCAGGAGGCAGGCGGTAGCGGGGCCTTACAATGAGCAGTTCTTC	CASRRQAVAGPYNEQFF
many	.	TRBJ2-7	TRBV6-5	TGTGCCAGCAGTGGCGGGGCCTACGAGCAGTACTTC	CASSGGAYEQYF
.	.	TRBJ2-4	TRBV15	TGTGCCACCAGCCTCGGAGCCAAAAACATTCAGTACTTC	CATSLGAKNIQYF
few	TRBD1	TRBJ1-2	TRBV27	TGTGCCAGCAGTTTCATACAGGGGGCTGGTGGCTACACCTTC	CASSFIQGAGGYTF
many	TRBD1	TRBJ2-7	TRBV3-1	TGTGCCAGCAGCCACTGGACAGGGGGTCTCAACGAGCAGTACTTC	CASSHWTGGLNEQYF
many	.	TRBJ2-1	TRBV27	TGTGCCAGCAGTTTCGGGGGCCTAACGCAGGGGCCCAATGAGCAGTTCTTC	CASSFGGLTQGPNEQFF
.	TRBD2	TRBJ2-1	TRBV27	TGTGCCAGCAGTTTATATCGGACTAGGGGTGAGCAGTTCTTC	CASSLYRTRGEQFF
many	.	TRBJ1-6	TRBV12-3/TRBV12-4	TGTGCCAGCACGGACAGATATTCACCCCTCCACTTT	CASTDRYSPLHF
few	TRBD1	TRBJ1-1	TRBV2	TGTGCCAGCAGCCAACAGGGGTCTCTTTCTGAAGCTTTCTTT	CASSQQGSLSEAFF
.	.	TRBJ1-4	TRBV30	TGTGCCTGGAGTGAGACAATAGTGGCAGCTAATGAAAAACTGTTTTTT	CAWSETIVAANEKLFF
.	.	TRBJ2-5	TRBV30	TGTGCCTGGAGTGAACTAGTCGGTAATCCGTACTTC	CAWSELVGNPYF
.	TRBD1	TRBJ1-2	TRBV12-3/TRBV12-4	TGTGCCAGCAGACTGACGAGACAGGGCTATGTTGGCTACACCTTC	CASRLTRQGYVGYTF
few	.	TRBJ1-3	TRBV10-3	TGTGCCACGGCGGACTCTTCTGGAAACACCATATATTTT	CATADSSGNTIYF
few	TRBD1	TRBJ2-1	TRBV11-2	TGTGCCAGCAGCTTAAGGGGGCAGAATGAGCAGTTCTTC	CASSLRGQNEQFF